This TCR beta chain was recovered during a study of low-dose radiotherapy and immunotherapy resistance in tumors. The therapy administered to donors comprised nivolumab, ipilimumab, aspirin, low-dose cyclophosphamide and low-dose radiotherapy. This clonotype came up a few times. TRAV- and TRBV-specific primers primed first-strand cDNA, covering alpha and beta chains. The PCR that amplified TCRs ran for approximately 20 cycles, relying on a constant-region primer and a V-primer adapter. One entry per CDR3 protein results from TCRdb running MiXCR on the reads. The sample consists of thousands of distinct CDR3 sequences, approximately 57% of them appearing once. V shed 3 bases and J 5 bases; nucleotides not matched to a gene: 7. The germline CDR1 and CDR2 sequences are SNHLY and FYNNEI. This CDR3 has 15 residues.

The clonotype was recovered from a human donor with advanced metastatic prostate, ovarian, gallbladder or colorectal cancer (not recorded which). This table probably holds off-target reads from a library built for another chain. This chain connects TRBV2 to TRBJ2-1; 7 bases fit TRBD2. CDR3 in amino acids: CASSEEGRVDNEQFF. The CDR3 DNA sequence: TGTGCCAGCAGTGAGGAGGGGAGGGTCGACAATGAGCAGTTCTTC. The whole variable domain, filled in from reference TRBV2 and TRBJ2-1, reads EPEVTQTPSHQVTQMGQEVILRCVPISNHLYFYWYRQILGQKVEFLVSFYNNEISEKSEIFDDQFSVERPDGSNFTLKIRSTKLEDSAMYFCASSEEGRVDNEQFFGPGTRLTVL.